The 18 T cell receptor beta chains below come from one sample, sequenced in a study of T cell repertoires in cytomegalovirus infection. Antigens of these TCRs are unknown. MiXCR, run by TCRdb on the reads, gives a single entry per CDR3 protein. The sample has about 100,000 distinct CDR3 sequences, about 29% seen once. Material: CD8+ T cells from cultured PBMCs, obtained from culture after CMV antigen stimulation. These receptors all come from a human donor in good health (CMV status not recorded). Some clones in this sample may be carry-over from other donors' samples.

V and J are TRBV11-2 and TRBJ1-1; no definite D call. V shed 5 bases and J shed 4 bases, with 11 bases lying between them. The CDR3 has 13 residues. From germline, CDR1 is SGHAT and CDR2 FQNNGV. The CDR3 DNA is TGTGCCAGCAGCCGAAGGGAGATCACTGAAGCTTTCTTT. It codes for CASSRREITEAFF.

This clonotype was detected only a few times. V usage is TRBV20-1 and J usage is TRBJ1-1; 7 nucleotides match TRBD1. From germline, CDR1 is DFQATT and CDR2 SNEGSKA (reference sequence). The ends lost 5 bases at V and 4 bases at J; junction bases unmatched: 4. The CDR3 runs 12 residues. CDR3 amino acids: CSAVTGSTEAFF. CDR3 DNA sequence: TGCAGTGCTGTGACAGGGTCCACTGAAGCTTTCTTT.

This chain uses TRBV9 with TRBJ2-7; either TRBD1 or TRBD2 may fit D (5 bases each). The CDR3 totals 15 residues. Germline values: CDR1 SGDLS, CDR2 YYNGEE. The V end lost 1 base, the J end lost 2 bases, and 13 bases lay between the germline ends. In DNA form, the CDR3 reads TGTGCCAGCAGCGTAAGAGGGGATGCCCCCTACGAGCAGTACTTC. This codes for CASSVRGDAPYEQYF.

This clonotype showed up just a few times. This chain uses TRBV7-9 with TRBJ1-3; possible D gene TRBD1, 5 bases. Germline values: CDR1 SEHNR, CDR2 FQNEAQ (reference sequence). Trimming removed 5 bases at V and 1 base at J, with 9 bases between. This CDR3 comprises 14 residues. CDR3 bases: TGTGCCAGCAGCCCGGGACTTTCTGGAAACACCATATATTTT. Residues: CASSPGLSGNTIYF.

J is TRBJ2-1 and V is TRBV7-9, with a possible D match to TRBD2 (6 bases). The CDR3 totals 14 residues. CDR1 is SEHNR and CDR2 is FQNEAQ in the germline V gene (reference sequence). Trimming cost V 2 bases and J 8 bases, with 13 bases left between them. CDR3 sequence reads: CASSLSGSSDEQFF. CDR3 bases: TGTGCCAGCAGCTTATCGGGATCTAGCGATGAGCAGTTCTTC.

The chain's CDR3 is CASSVELGAQGYTF. CDR3 DNA: TGTGCCAGCAGCGTAGAACTAGGGGCCCAGGGCTACACCTTC. The chain combines TRBV9 with TRBJ1-2; perhaps TRBD1 as D (5 bases). CDR1 is SGDLS and CDR2 is YYNGEE in the germline V gene. The CDR3 is 14 residues long. The V and J ends lost 0 bases and 8 bases respectively, with 14 bases between them. The full variable domain, its missing parts supplied by reference TRBV9 and TRBJ1-2, is DSGVTQTPKHLITATGQRVTLRCSPRSGDLSVYWYQQSLDQGLQFLIQYYNGEERAKGNILERFSAQQFPDLHSELNLSSLELGDSALYFCASSVELGAQGYTFGSGTRLTVV.

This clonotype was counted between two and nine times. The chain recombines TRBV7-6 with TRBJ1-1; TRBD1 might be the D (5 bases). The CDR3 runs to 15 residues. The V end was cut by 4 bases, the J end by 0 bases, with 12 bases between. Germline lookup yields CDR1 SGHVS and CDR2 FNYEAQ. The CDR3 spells CASSSPQGLNTEAFF. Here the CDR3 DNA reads TGTGCCAGCAGCTCCCCCCAGGGACTGAACACTGAAGCTTTCTTT.

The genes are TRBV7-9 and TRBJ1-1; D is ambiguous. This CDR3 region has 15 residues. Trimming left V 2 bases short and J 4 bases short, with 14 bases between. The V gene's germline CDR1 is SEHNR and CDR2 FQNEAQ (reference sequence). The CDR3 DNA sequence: TGTGCCAGCAGCTTAAATTCACCCTCGGGCACTGAAGCTTTCTTT. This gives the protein CASSLNSPSGTEAFF.

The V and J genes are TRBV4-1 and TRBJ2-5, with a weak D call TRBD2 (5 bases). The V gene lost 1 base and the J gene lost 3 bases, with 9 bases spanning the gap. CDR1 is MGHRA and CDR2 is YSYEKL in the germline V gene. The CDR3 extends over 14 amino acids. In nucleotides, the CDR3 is TGCGCCAGCAGCCAAGGGCCACTAGAAGAGACCCAGTACTTC. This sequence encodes CASSQGPLEETQYF.

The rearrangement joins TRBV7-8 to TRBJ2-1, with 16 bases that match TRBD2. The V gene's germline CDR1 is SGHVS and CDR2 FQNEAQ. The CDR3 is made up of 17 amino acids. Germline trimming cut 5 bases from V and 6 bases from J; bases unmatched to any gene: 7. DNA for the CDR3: TGTGCCAGCAGCACCGGGACTAGCGGGGGGGCGGTCAATGAGCAGTTCTTC. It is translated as CASSTGTSGGAVNEQFF.

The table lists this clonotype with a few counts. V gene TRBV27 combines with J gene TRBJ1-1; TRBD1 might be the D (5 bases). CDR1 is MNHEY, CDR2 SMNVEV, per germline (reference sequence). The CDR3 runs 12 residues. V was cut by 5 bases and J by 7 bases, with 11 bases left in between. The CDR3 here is CASSLQGSEAFF. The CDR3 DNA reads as TGTGCCAGCAGTCTCCAGGGTAGTGAAGCTTTCTTT.

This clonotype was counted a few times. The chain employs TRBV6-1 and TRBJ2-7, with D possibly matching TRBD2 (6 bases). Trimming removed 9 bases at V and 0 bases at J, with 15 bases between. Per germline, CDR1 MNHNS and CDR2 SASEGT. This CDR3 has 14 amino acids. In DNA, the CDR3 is TGTGCCAGTAGCGGAGGGGACGGCTCCTACGAGCAGTACTTC. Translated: CASSGGDGSYEQYF.

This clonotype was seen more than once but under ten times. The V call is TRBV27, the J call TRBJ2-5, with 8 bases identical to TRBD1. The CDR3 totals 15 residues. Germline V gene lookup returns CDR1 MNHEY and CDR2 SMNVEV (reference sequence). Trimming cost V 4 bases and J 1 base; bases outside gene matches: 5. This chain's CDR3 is CASSSWTGSQETQYF. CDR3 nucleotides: TGTGCCAGCAGTTCATGGACAGGGTCCCAAGAGACCCAGTACTTC.

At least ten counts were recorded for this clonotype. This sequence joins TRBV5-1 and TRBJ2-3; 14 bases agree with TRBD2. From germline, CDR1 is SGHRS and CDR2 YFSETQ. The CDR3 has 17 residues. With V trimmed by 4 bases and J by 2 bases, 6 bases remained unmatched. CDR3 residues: CASSVGTSGGATDTQYF. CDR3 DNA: TGCGCCAGCAGCGTCGGGACTAGCGGGGGTGCCACAGATACGCAGTATTTT. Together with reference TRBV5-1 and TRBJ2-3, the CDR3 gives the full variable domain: KAGVTQTPRYLIKTRGQQVTLSCSPISGHRSVSWYQQTPGQGLQFLFEYFSETQRNKGNFPGRFSGRQFSNSRSEMNVSTLELGDSALYLCASSVGTSGGATDTQYFGPGTRLTVL.

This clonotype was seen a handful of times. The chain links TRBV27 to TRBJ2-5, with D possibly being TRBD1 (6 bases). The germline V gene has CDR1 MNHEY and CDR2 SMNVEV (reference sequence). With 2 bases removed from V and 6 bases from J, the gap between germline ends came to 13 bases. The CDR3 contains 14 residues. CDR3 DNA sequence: TGTGCCAGCAGTTTAGAAGTGGGGACAAAGACCCAGTACTTC. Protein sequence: CASSLEVGTKTQYF.

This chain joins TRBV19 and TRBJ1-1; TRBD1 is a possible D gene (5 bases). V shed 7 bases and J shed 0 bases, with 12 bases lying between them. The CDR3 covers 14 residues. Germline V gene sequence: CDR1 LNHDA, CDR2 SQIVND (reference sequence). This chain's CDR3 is CASTIWGMNTEAFF. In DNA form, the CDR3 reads TGTGCCAGTACCATCTGGGGGATGAACACTGAAGCTTTCTTT.

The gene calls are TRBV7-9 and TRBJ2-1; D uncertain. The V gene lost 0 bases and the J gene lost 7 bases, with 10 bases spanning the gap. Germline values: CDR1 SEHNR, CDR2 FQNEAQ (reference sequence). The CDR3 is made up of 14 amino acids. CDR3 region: CASSLALGANEQFF. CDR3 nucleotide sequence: TGTGCCAGCAGCTTAGCCCTAGGTGCGAATGAGCAGTTCTTC.

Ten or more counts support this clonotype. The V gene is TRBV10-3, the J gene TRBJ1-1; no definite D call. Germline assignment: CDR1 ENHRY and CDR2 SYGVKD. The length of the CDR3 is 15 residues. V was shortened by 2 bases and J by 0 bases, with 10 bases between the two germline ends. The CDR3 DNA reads TGTGCCATCAGTGAGAGTCAAGTCCTGAACACTGAAGCTTTCTTT. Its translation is CAISESQVLNTEAFF.